This T cell receptor beta chain was sequenced in a study of CD8+CD57+ T cells in acquired aplastic anemia. Study-wide context: Yields of DNA that came from sorted CD4+ and CD8+ cells averaged roughly 3.2 ug.

Patients sequenced had flow cytometry evidence of CD8+CD57+ cell expansion. Trimming shortened V by 0 bases and J by 9 bases, and 11 bases separated the two germline ends. Germline assignment: CDR1 LNHDA and CDR2 SQIVND (reference sequence). This CDR3 region has 14 residues. The study profiled TCR beta VDJ and CDR3 using genomic DNA as template. TCRdb reprocessed the reads with MiXCR, giving one entry per CDR3 protein. Of about 98,000 distinct CDR3 sequences in the sample, roughly two thirds were seen once. The gene calls are TRBV19 and TRBJ1-4; D remains unclear. Sequenced sample: sorted CD4+, CD8+, or CD8+CD57+ T cells (not recorded which) from PBMCs. The receptor was isolated from a human donor with aplastic anemia. The CDR3 DNA sequence: TGTGCCAGTAGTATAGACGGCGAAGCGAAAAAACTGTTTTTT. Its translation: CASSIDGEAKKLFF.